These 18 T cell receptor beta chains share one sample of origin, sequenced in a study of human T cells and chemical hapten exposure. TCRdb re-derived calls from the 5' RACE reads in MiXCR, one entry per CDR3 protein. The table has some 150,000 distinct CDR3 sequences, about 4.3% seen once. Unfractionated whole blood was the source of the extracted total RNA. The receptors here all came from a female donor in good health.

The table lists this clonotype with many counts. The chain links TRBV13 to TRBJ2-3; either TRBD1 or TRBD2 may fit D (5 bases each). The CDR3 is made up of 15 amino acids. Trimming left V 5 bases short and J 0 bases short, with 12 bases between. Looked up from germline, CDR1 is PRHDT and CDR2 is FYEKMQ (reference sequence). The CDR3 spells CASSPGTSSTDTQYF. The CDR3 bases are TGTGCCAGCAGCCCAGGGACGTCTAGCACAGATACGCAGTATTTT. Full variable domain (remainder filled in from reference TRBV13 and TRBJ2-3): AAGVIQSPRHLIKEKRETATLKCYPIPRHDTVYWYQQGPGQDPQFLISFYEKMQSDKGSIPDRFSAQQFSDYHSELNMSSLELGDSALYFCASSPGTSSTDTQYFGPGTRLTVL.

This clonotype was detected ten times or more. The chain has TRBV7-9 and TRBJ2-7; D remains unclear. Trimming took 3 bases from V and 1 from J, leaving 10 bases between them. This CDR3 is built from 14 residues. Per germline, CDR1 SEHNR and CDR2 FQNEAQ (reference sequence). The CDR3 is CASSFVSGSYEQYF. CDR3 in DNA: TGTGCCAGCAGCTTTGTGTCCGGGTCCTACGAGCAGTACTTC.

This clonotype was seen many times. The rearrangement links TRBV5-1 to TRBJ1-1; perhaps TRBD1 as D (5 bases). Germline loops: CDR1 SGHRS, CDR2 YFSETQ. Trimming took 0 bases from V and 0 from J, leaving 9 bases between them. This CDR3 region has 15 residues. The CDR3 loop reads CASSLETVLNTEAFF. CDR3 DNA sequence: TGCGCCAGCAGCTTGGAGACAGTGCTGAACACTGAAGCTTTCTTT.

In this sample, this clonotype turned up many times. V usage is TRBV5-4 and J usage is TRBJ2-7, with TRBD1 matching 7 bases. V gave up 3 bases and J gave up 4 bases; unmatched junction bases: 16. The CDR3 covers 17 residues. Germline V gives CDR1 SGHNT, CDR2 YYREEE (reference sequence). The CDR3 sequence is CASSSRLQGNGVYEQYF. CDR3 nucleotides: TGTGCCAGCAGCTCACGATTACAGGGGAATGGTGTATACGAGCAGTACTTC.

There are many counts of this clonotype. The gene calls are TRBV27 and TRBJ1-2; D unresolved. Germline loops: CDR1 MNHEY, CDR2 SMNVEV (reference sequence). V gave up 5 bases and J gave up 5 bases, with 18 bases separating them. This CDR3 is built from 15 residues. This CDR3 is CASSGRTGWGYGYTF. The CDR3 DNA reads TGTGCCAGCAGTGGTCGGACGGGGTGGGGATATGGCTACACCTTC.

In this sample, this clonotype turned up many times. The genes are TRBV6-5 and TRBJ2-3; D could derive from TRBD1 or TRBD2 (5 bases each). This CDR3 has 14 amino acids. Trimming pared 6 bases from V and 2 bases from J, leaving 12 bases between. Germline values: CDR1 MNHEY, CDR2 SVGAGI. The CDR3 spells CASRPGLYTDTQYF. The CDR3 region has the DNA TGTGCCAGCAGACCGGGGCTTTACACAGATACGCAGTATTTT.

This clonotype showed up many times. The V gene is TRBV6-6, the J gene TRBJ2-7; 8 bases align to TRBD1. The CDR3 contains 12 residues. Germline loops: CDR1 MNHNY, CDR2 SVGAGI (reference sequence). The V and J ends lost 4 bases and 9 bases, in that order; junction bases with no gene match: 5. The CDR3, as DNA: TGTGCCAGCAGTTCCCAGGGGGCTGGGCAGTACTTC. Protein: CASSSQGAGQYF.

This clonotype was recorded many times. J is TRBJ2-3 and V is TRBV20-1, with TRBD2 matching over 7 bases. The CDR3 contains 14 residues. Germline loops: CDR1 DFQATT, CDR2 SNEGSKA (reference sequence). The trim removed 6 bases at V and 2 bases at J, leaving 8 bases unmatched. The CDR3 reads CSARPGTTTDTQYF. The CDR3 DNA reads as TGCAGTGCGCGCCCCGGGACTACCACAGATACGCAGTATTTT.

This clonotype came up many times. The rearrangement links TRBV5-4 to TRBJ2-7; maybe TRBD2 (7 bases). The CDR3 runs 17 residues. V dropped 1 base and J dropped 5 bases, with 22 bases sitting between them. Germline V lookup: CDR1 SGHNT, CDR2 YYREEE (reference sequence). Here the CDR3 reads CASSLQLRGGALDEQYF. CDR3 coding DNA: TGTGCCAGCAGCTTGCAACTAAGAGGGGGGGCTCTCGACGAGCAGTACTTC.

In this sample, this clonotype turned up many times. V gene TRBV12-3 or TRBV12-4 combines with J gene TRBJ1-6; TRBD1 is a possible D gene (6 bases). The CDR3 runs 14 residues. V was shortened by 3 bases and J by 7 bases, with 10 bases between the two germline ends. The CDR3 nucleotides read TGTGCCAGCAGTTTTCCAGGGGAGAATTCACCCCTCCACTTT. This gives the protein CASSFPGENSPLHF.

In its sample, this clonotype was seen many times. This chain uses TRBV5-1 with TRBJ2-5, with D uncertain. Per germline, CDR1 SGHRS and CDR2 YFSETQ. The CDR3 has 14 residues. Trimming left V 0 bases short and J 6 bases short, with 12 bases between. The DNA of the CDR3 is TGCGCCAGCAGCTTGGGGCCGGTACTAAAGACCCAGTACTTC. Encoded protein: CASSLGPVLKTQYF.

This clonotype has more than one count but fewer than ten. A much larger clonotype is one base distant, so this may be a read error. This chain links TRBV7-2 with TRBJ2-3, with D possibly being TRBD2 (5 bases). This CDR3 is built from 17 residues. Between the trimmed V and J ends, which lost 0 bases and 0 bases, there was a span of 13 bases. Germline CDR1 reads SGHTA; CDR2 reads FQGNSA. CDR3 region: CASSLAPPSRSTDTQYF. CDR3 sequence (DNA): TGTGCCAGCAGCTTAGCGCCGCCTAGCCGTAGCACAGATACGCAGTATTTT.

This clonotype was seen many times. The chain links TRBV7-9 to TRBJ2-3; 9 bases map to TRBD2. Germline trimming cut 5 bases from V and 4 bases from J; bases unmatched to any gene: 10. The length of the CDR3 is 16 residues. CDR1 and CDR2 (germline): SEHNR, FQNEAQ (reference sequence). The CDR3 DNA reads as TGTGCCAGCAGCCCTAACTGGGCGGGGGGGCCAGATACGCAGTATTTT. Its protein is CASSPNWAGGPDTQYF.

This chain uses TRBV19 with TRBJ1-1; D is uncertain. The CDR3 extends over 14 amino acids. Germline V gives CDR1 LNHDA, CDR2 SQIVND (reference sequence). V was pared by 6 bases and J by 0 bases, with 11 bases between. CDR3 bases: TGTGCCAGTAGCCCCGGGGAGGTGAACACTGAAGCTTTCTTT. It yields the protein CASSPGEVNTEAFF.

This clonotype was recorded many times. The rearrangement joins TRBV12-3 or TRBV12-4 to TRBJ1-5; 7 bases fit TRBD1. The length of the CDR3 is 14 residues. The J segment lost 2 bases and the V segment lost 6 bases, leaving 4 bases of the junction unmatched. The CDR3 reads CASSPDRGNQPQHF. CDR3 in DNA: TGTGCCAGCAGCCCAGACAGGGGCAATCAGCCCCAGCATTTT.

At least ten counts were recorded for this clonotype. The V and J genes are TRBV24-1 and TRBJ2-1, with 9 bases identical to TRBD1. Trimming removed 4 bases from V and 6 bases from J; junction bases left unmatched: 9. This CDR3 spans 16 amino acids. Germline values: CDR1 KGHDR, CDR2 SFDVKD. This CDR3 reads CATSESIGQGSNEQFF. DNA of the CDR3: TGTGCCACCAGTGAATCCATCGGACAGGGGAGCAATGAGCAGTTCTTC.

This clonotype was recorded many times. V gene TRBV29-1 combines with J gene TRBJ2-7; 12 nucleotides match TRBD1. This CDR3 is built from 14 residues. Germline CDR1 is SQVTM and CDR2 is ANQGSEA. Unmatched junction bases numbered 9, after V lost 7 bases and J lost 5 bases. For the CDR3, the DNA is TGCAGCGGCGGGACAGGGGGCGACGACAACGAGCAGTACTTC. Its translation is CSGGTGGDDNEQYF.

The DNA for the CDR3 is TGTGCCACCAGTGGAATCGCGGGGGGGCCCCGGGAGCTGTTTTTT. Translating gives CATSGIAGGPRELFF. The rearrangement joins TRBV24-1 to TRBJ2-2; 9 bases agree with TRBD2. The J segment lost 9 bases and the V segment lost 5 bases, leaving 9 bases of the junction unmatched. This CDR3 is 15 amino acids long. Germline V lookup: CDR1 KGHDR, CDR2 SFDVKD.